Listed below are T cell receptor beta chains from one sample, sequenced in a study of shared clonotypes between healthy human individuals. Clones were read by immunoSEQ multiplex PCR, and TCRdb kept only the in-frame ones, dropping some. The sample holds 530,000 or so clones, around 79% seen once. Sequences were obtained from PBMCs. The receptors come from a woman in her 40s in good health. Some clones in this sample may be carry-over from other donors' samples. The CDR3 runs from the conserved cysteine through the conserved F or W. Fields, in order: V gene, J gene, clone size, D gene, CDR3 protein, CDR3 DNA. D genes are given only for firm matches. Not every row has a clone size; where given, it reads once, few, many or a size class.

V gene: TRBV5-4
J gene: TRBJ1-2
clone size: once
D gene: -
CDR3 protein: CASSRGTKDGNYGYTF
CDR3 DNA: TGTGCCAGCAGCCGAGGGACCAAGGACGGAAACTATGGCTACACCTTC

V gene: TRBV2
J gene: TRBJ2-7
clone size: -
D gene: -
CDR3 protein: CASIRDYEQYF
CDR3 DNA: TGTGCCAGCATTAGGGACTACGAGCAGTACTTC

V gene: TRBV29-1
J gene: TRBJ2-1
clone size: -
D gene: -
CDR3 protein: CSVISPGAPYNEQFF
CDR3 DNA: TGCAGCGTCATCAGCCCCGGGGCCCCTTACAATGAGCAGTTCTTC

V gene: TRBV6-1
J gene: TRBJ1-1
clone size: few
D gene: -
CDR3 protein: CASSERGVGGTEAFF
CDR3 DNA: TGTGCCAGCAGTGAACGGGGGGTCGGGGGGACTGAAGCTTTCTTT

V gene: TRBV19
J gene: TRBJ2-2
clone size: many
D gene: -
CDR3 protein: CASTPGLGATGELFF
CDR3 DNA: TGTGCCAGTACCCCAGGCCTGGGGGCCACCGGGGAGCTGTTTTTT

V gene: TRBV27
J gene: TRBJ2-5
clone size: -
D gene: -
CDR3 protein: CASSQRVQETQYF
CDR3 DNA: TGTGCCAGCAGTCAGAGAGTCCAAGAGACCCAGTACTTC

V gene: TRBV29-1
J gene: TRBJ1-2
clone size: -
D gene: -
CDR3 protein: CSVGEGTNYGYTF
CDR3 DNA: TGCAGCGTTGGGGAAGGGACTAACTATGGCTACACCTTC

V gene: TRBV4-3
J gene: TRBJ2-1
clone size: -
D gene: -
CDR3 protein: CASSQEGTHNNEQFF
CDR3 DNA: TGCGCCAGCAGCCAAGAAGGGACCCACAACAATGAGCAGTTCTTC

V gene: TRBV27
J gene: TRBJ2-5
clone size: -
D gene: -
CDR3 protein: CASSSAGGETQYF
CDR3 DNA: TGTGCCAGCAGTTCGGCAGGGGGGGAGACCCAGTACTTC

V gene: TRBV11-1
J gene: TRBJ2-1
clone size: -
D gene: -
CDR3 protein: CASSFEGSNEQFF
CDR3 DNA: TGTGCCAGCAGCTTCGAAGGTTCCAATGAGCAGTTCTTC

V gene: TRBV28
J gene: TRBJ1-2
clone size: -
D gene: -
CDR3 protein: CASSAETQGLKRGGYTF
CDR3 DNA: TGTGCCAGCAGTGCCGAAACCCAGGGACTGAAGCGCGGTGGCTACACCTTC

V gene: TRBV18
J gene: TRBJ1-1
clone size: few
D gene: TRBD1
CDR3 protein: CASSPGQEGTEAFF
CDR3 DNA: TGTGCCAGCTCACCGGGACAGGAGGGCACTGAAGCTTTCTTT

V gene: TRBV5-6
J gene: TRBJ2-7
clone size: -
D gene: -
CDR3 protein: CASSLSGGRYEQYF
CDR3 DNA: TGTGCCAGCAGCTTGAGTGGTGGGAGGTACGAGCAGTACTTC

V gene: TRBV11-2
J gene: TRBJ1-4
clone size: -
D gene: -
CDR3 protein: CASSVDWQGEKLFF
CDR3 DNA: TGTGCCAGCAGCGTTGATTGGCAGGGTGAAAAACTGTTTTTT

V gene: TRBV2
J gene: TRBJ2-1
clone size: few
D gene: TRBD2
CDR3 protein: CASSEAQAGDTYNEQFF
CDR3 DNA: TGTGCCAGCAGTGAAGCGCAAGCGGGAGACACCTACAATGAGCAGTTCTTC

V gene: TRBV28
J gene: TRBJ2-5
clone size: -
D gene: TRBD2
CDR3 protein: CATESSGGETQYF
CDR3 DNA: TGTGCCACCGAATCTAGCGGAGGGGAGACCCAGTACTTC

V gene: TRBV5-4
J gene: TRBJ2-2
clone size: few
D gene: TRBD2
CDR3 protein: CASSLGLAGGLGELFF
CDR3 DNA: TGTGCCAGCAGCTTGGGACTAGCGGGAGGACTCGGGGAGCTGTTTTTT

V gene: TRBV6-5
J gene: TRBJ2-7
clone size: few
D gene: -
CDR3 protein: CASAKGGEPWEQYF
CDR3 DNA: TGTGCCAGCGCTAAGGGGGGGGAACCTTGGGAGCAGTACTTC

V gene: TRBV6-4
J gene: TRBJ1-1
clone size: few
D gene: -
CDR3 protein: CASSIRLNTEAFF
CDR3 DNA: TGTGCCAGCAGTATTAGACTGAACACTGAAGCTTTCTTT

V gene: TRBV11-2
J gene: TRBJ2-5
clone size: -
D gene: TRBD2
CDR3 protein: CASSLSGGKSETQYF
CDR3 DNA: TGTGCCAGCAGCTTATCGGGAGGAAAAAGCGAGACCCAGTACTTC

V gene: TRBV11-3
J gene: TRBJ2-3
clone size: -
D gene: -
CDR3 protein: CASSLARGTDTQYF
CDR3 DNA: TGTGCCAGCAGCTTAGCCCGGGGTACGGATACGCAGTATTTT

V gene: TRBV5-1
J gene: TRBJ1-2
clone size: -
D gene: -
CDR3 protein: CASSLEFRGQNYGYTF
CDR3 DNA: TGCGCCAGCAGCTTGGAGTTTCGGGGTCAAAACTATGGCTACACCTTC

V gene: TRBV2
J gene: TRBJ1-1
clone size: few
D gene: -
CDR3 protein: CASSERTAEAFF
CDR3 DNA: TGTGCCAGCAGTGAAAGGACAGCAGAAGCTTTCTTT

V gene: TRBV4-2
J gene: TRBJ2-2
clone size: -
D gene: -
CDR3 protein: CASSHGDLLLGELFF
CDR3 DNA: TGTGCCAGCAGCCATGGGGACCTCCTTCTCGGGGAGCTGTTTTTT

V gene: TRBV7-3
J gene: TRBJ2-3
clone size: -
D gene: -
CDR3 protein: CASSLNPRNTQYF
CDR3 DNA: TGTGCCAGCAGCTTAAACCCGAGAAATACGCAGTATTTT

V gene: TRBV5-1
J gene: TRBJ1-3
clone size: -
D gene: TRBD1
CDR3 protein: CASSLGDRASGNTIYF
CDR3 DNA: TGCGCCAGCAGCTTGGGGGACAGGGCTTCTGGAAACACCATATATTTT

V gene: TRBV29-1
J gene: TRBJ2-5
clone size: -
D gene: TRBD2
CDR3 protein: CSGEGLAGRETQYF
CDR3 DNA: TGCAGCGGGGAGGGGCTAGCGGGTAGGGAGACCCAGTACTTC

V gene: TRBV11-1
J gene: TRBJ1-5
clone size: few
D gene: TRBD1
CDR3 protein: CASSLGTGGNQPQHF
CDR3 DNA: TGTGCCAGCAGCTTAGGGACAGGGGGAAATCAGCCCCAGCATTTT

V gene: TRBV10-3
J gene: TRBJ1-5
clone size: -
D gene: -
CDR3 protein: CAISGAAQPQHF
CDR3 DNA: TGTGCCATCAGTGGAGCGGCTCAGCCCCAGCATTTT

V gene: TRBV18
J gene: TRBJ1-2
clone size: -
D gene: -
CDR3 protein: CASSPSGQLDYGYTF
CDR3 DNA: TGTGCCAGCTCACCTAGCGGACAGTTGGACTATGGCTACACCTTC

V gene: TRBV6-5
J gene: TRBJ1-1
clone size: -
D gene: TRBD1
CDR3 protein: CASSHDREVTEAFF
CDR3 DNA: TGTGCCAGCAGTCACGACAGGGAAGTCACTGAAGCTTTCTTT

V gene: TRBV19
J gene: TRBJ1-1
clone size: -
D gene: -
CDR3 protein: CASSIGRRDTEAFF
CDR3 DNA: TGTGCCAGTAGTATCGGGAGGAGGGACACTGAAGCTTTCTTT

V gene: TRBV7-9
J gene: TRBJ1-4
clone size: -
D gene: -
CDR3 protein: CASSQLLGTNEKLFF
CDR3 DNA: TGTGCCAGCAGCCAATTATTAGGGACTAATGAAAAACTGTTTTTT

V gene: TRBV5-4
J gene: TRBJ2-5
clone size: -
D gene: -
CDR3 protein: CASSLEFRQETQYF
CDR3 DNA: TGTGCCAGCAGCTTGGAGTTCCGGCAAGAGACCCAGTACTTC

V gene: TRBV7-6
J gene: TRBJ2-5
clone size: few
D gene: TRBD1
CDR3 protein: CAFDRVETQYF
CDR3 DNA: TGTGCCTTCGACAGGGTTGAGACCCAGTACTTC

V gene: TRBV5-1
J gene: TRBJ2-7
clone size: -
D gene: -
CDR3 protein: CASSLDSDYEQYF
CDR3 DNA: TGCGCCAGCAGCCTTGATTCGGACTACGAGCAGTACTTC

V gene: TRBV18
J gene: TRBJ2-1
clone size: -
D gene: -
CDR3 protein: CASSNPGRQMDNEQFF
CDR3 DNA: TGTGCCAGCTCTAACCCCGGGAGACAAATGGACAATGAGCAGTTCTTC

V gene: TRBV7-6
J gene: TRBJ1-3
clone size: -
D gene: -
CDR3 protein: CASSLVSDTIYF
CDR3 DNA: TGTGCCAGCAGCTTAGTGTCCGACACCATATATTTT

V gene: TRBV7-6
J gene: TRBJ1-4
clone size: -
D gene: -
CDR3 protein: CASSSDLGREKLFF
CDR3 DNA: TGTGCCAGCAGCTCGGACCTTGGGCGGGAAAAACTGTTTTTT

V gene: TRBV20-1
J gene: TRBJ2-1
clone size: -
D gene: -
CDR3 protein: CSAIGYNEQFF
CDR3 DNA: TGCAGTGCTATCGGGTACAATGAGCAGTTCTTC